This T cell receptor (beta chain) originates from a study of T-cell reconstitution after alpha-beta-depleted transplantation in children. The CDR3 has 13 amino acids. V was shortened by 4 bases and J by 7 bases, with 11 bases between the two germline ends. Per the germline V gene, CDR1 is ENHRY and CDR2 is SYGVKD. Preparation of the TCRbeta library involved a method that used unique molecular identifiers. A single record per CDR3 protein comes from TCRdb applying MiXCR to the PCR reads. The profile covers approximately 170,000 distinct CDR3 sequences, with around 10% appearing a single time and roughly 13% taken by the ten largest. This clonotype was detected many times.

The chain joins TRBV10-3 to TRBJ2-1; D remains unclear. This sequence originates from a boy aged 2 to 9 with acute myeloid leukemia, due to receive a stem cell transplant. The source was PBMCs, collected before TCRalphabeta/CD19-depleted stem cell transplant. The chain's CDR3 is CAISATETNEQFF. CDR3 sequence (DNA): TGTGCCATCAGTGCGACTGAAACGAATGAGCAGTTCTTC.